A selection of T cell receptor beta chains follows, all from one sample in a study of blood T cell repertoires in COVID-19. The assay was immunoSEQ multiplex PCR, and TCRdb's table has in-frame clones only and misses some. The sample shows about 160,000 clones, about 86% of them seen only once. The sequencing sample was made of PBMCs or T cells enriched from blood (not recorded which). These receptors originate from a man aged 45 to 65 who had recovered from COVID-19. CDR3s include the opening cysteine and the closing phenylalanine or tryptophan. Fields, in order: clone size, J gene, V gene, D gene, CDR3 DNA, CDR3 protein. A D gene is named only where the DNA matches it firmly. Clone sizes are given selectively: once, few, many, or a class where the clone is expanded.

>NA|TRBJ2-6|TRBV12-5|NA
TGTGCTAGTGGTTTGGGACAGGCTGGGGCCAACGTCCTGACTTTC
CASGLGQAGANVLTF
>NA|TRBJ1-5|TRBV7-8|TRBD1
TGTGCCAGCAAGGCTTGGGAGGGACAGGGCAATCAGCCCCAGCATTTT
CASKAWEGQGNQPQHF
>NA|TRBJ1-6|TRBV27|TRBD1
TGTGCCAGCAGTCGACAGGGGGTTAATTCACCCCTCCACTTT
CASSRQGVNSPLHF
>once|TRBJ2-7|TRBV5-1|NA
TGCGCCAGCAGCACCAGGGGCGGCTCCTACGAGCAGTACTTC
CASSTRGGSYEQYF
>NA|TRBJ2-4|TRBV5-1|TRBD1
TGCGCCAGCAGCTTGGGACAGGGAAAAAACATTCAGTACTTC
CASSLGQGKNIQYF
>NA|TRBJ1-3|TRBV27|TRBD1
TGTGCCAGCAGAAGCAGGGGGCTGGCTGGAAACACCATATATTTT
CASRSRGLAGNTIYF
>NA|TRBJ2-3|TRBV11-3|NA
TGTGCCAGCAGCTCCCGGGCAGATACGCAGTATTTT
CASSSRADTQYF
>NA|TRBJ1-1|TRBV20-1|NA
TGCAGTGCTAGTCTAGAGGGGGCTGAAGCTTTCTTT
CSASLEGAEAFF
>NA|TRBJ1-6|TRBV5-4|TRBD1
TGTGCCAGCAGCTTGGGCCCGACAGGGTCGAATTCACCCCTCCACTTT
CASSLGPTGSNSPLHF
>NA|TRBJ2-6|TRBV9|TRBD2
TGTGCCAGCAGCCAGAGACTAGCGGGAACCTCTGGGGCCAACGTCCTGACTTTC
CASSQRLAGTSGANVLTF
>NA|TRBJ2-5|TRBV3-1/TRBV3-2|TRBD2
TGTGCCAGCAGCCTAGGAGGACTAGCGGGGGGTCAAGAGACCCAGTACTTC
CASSLGGLAGGQETQYF
>NA|TRBJ2-2|TRBV7-8|NA
TGTGCCAGCATCCATGGACAGAATACTAACACCGGGGAGCTGTTTTTT
CASIHGQNTNTGELFF
>NA|TRBJ2-7|TRBV7-9|NA
TGTGCCAGCAGCCTTCAGACCTACGAGCAGTACTTC
CASSLQTYEQYF
>NA|TRBJ2-7|TRBV3-1/TRBV3-2|NA
TGTGCCAGCAGCCAAGGTTTCCGGCAGTACTTC
CASSQGFRQYF
>NA|TRBJ2-5|TRBV3-1/TRBV3-2|TRBD2
TGTGCCAGCAGCCAAGTCCGACTAGCGGGGGGGGAGACCCAGTACTTC
CASSQVRLAGGETQYF
>NA|TRBJ2-1|TRBV4-1|TRBD2
TGCGCCAGCAGCCAAGCACTAGCGGGGGGTTCCGGTGAGCAGTTCTTC
CASSQALAGGSGEQFF
>NA|TRBJ2-2|TRBV4-3|NA
TGCGCCAGCAGCCAAGAGGGGGGATTGAGCACCGGGGAGCTGTTTTTT
CASSQEGGLSTGELFF
>NA|TRBJ2-1|TRBV18|TRBD2
TGTGCCAGCTCACCTCTAGCGGGGGTTGAACAGTTCTTC
CASSPLAGVEQFF
>few|TRBJ1-1|TRBV4-1|TRBD1
TGCGCCAGCAGCTCCTACAGGGGAACCTATGAAGCTTTCTTT
CASSSYRGTYEAFF
>NA|TRBJ1-5|TRBV28|NA
TGTGCCAGCCGCCGGGGGGGGCAACAGCCCCAGCATTTT
CASRRGGQQPQHF
>NA|TRBJ1-6|TRBV7-2|NA
TGTGCCAGCAGCAAAGAACAGGGAAAGGGTGGTTCACCCCTCCACTTT
CASSKEQGKGGSPLHF
>few|TRBJ1-2|TRBV6-5|TRBD1
TGTGCCAGCAGTCCCGGACAGGGTAGGAGCTACACCTTC
CASSPGQGRSYTF
>few|TRBJ1-1|TRBV6-9|NA
TGTGCCAGCAGTTCCCCGTCGGGAGGGGACACTGAAGCTTTCTTT
CASSSPSGGDTEAFF
>NA|TRBJ1-6|TRBV19|NA
TGTGCCAGTAGTATAGGGGGGGGCCAAAATTCACCCCTCCACTTT
CASSIGGGQNSPLHF
>few|TRBJ2-3|TRBV3-1/TRBV3-2|NA
TGTGCCAGCAGCCAGTTTATAGGGGGGGAGGCAGATACGCAGTATTTT
CASSQFIGGEADTQYF
>once|TRBJ2-7|TRBV30|TRBD1
TGTGCCTGGCGGACCGGGACAGTCTCCTACGAGCAGTACTTC
CAWRTGTVSYEQYF
>NA|TRBJ1-1|TRBV18|NA
TGTGCCAGCTCACTTTCCGACAGGACGAACACTGAAGCTTTCTTT
CASSLSDRTNTEAFF
>NA|TRBJ1-1|TRBV9|NA
TGTGCCAGCAGCGTAGGCCCCACAGGGAACACTGAAGCTTTCTTT
CASSVGPTGNTEAFF
>NA|TRBJ1-1|TRBV27|NA
TGTGCCAGCAGTTTAGGGCGTCTCACTGAAGCTTTCTTT
CASSLGRLTEAFF
>once|TRBJ1-6|TRBV14|NA
TGTGCCAGCAGCCAGTACCGGGATTCACCCCTCCACTTT
CASSQYRDSPLHF
>few|TRBJ2-2|TRBV7-8|TRBD2
TGTGCCAGCAGCCCGTCACTAGCGGGGGGTCTTACCGGGGAGCTGTTTTTT
CASSPSLAGGLTGELFF
>NA|TRBJ2-7|TRBV4-3|NA
TGCGCCAGCAGCTCATCCTTCGGGAGCTACGAGCAGTACTTC
CASSSSFGSYEQYF
>NA|TRBJ1-2|TRBV2|TRBD1
TGTGCCAGCAGTACCACAGGGGTAGGGAACTATGGCTACACCTTC
CASSTTGVGNYGYTF
>NA|TRBJ1-1|TRBV29-1|NA
TGCAGCGTCGGATGGAAAGGGGAACAGTATTTCTTT
CSVGWKGEQYFF
>NA|TRBJ1-6|TRBV19|NA
TGTGCCAGTAGGTCGACAGGCTGGTCACCCCTCCACTTT
CASRSTGWSPLHF
>NA|TRBJ2-3|TRBV10-3|NA
TGTGCCATCGGGGACATCACAGATACGCAGTATTTT
CAIGDITDTQYF
>NA|TRBJ2-7|TRBV7-2|TRBD1
TGTGCCAGCAGCCATCCGGGACAGCCCCCCTACGAGCAGTACTTC
CASSHPGQPPYEQYF
>NA|TRBJ1-1|TRBV6-5|NA
TGTGCCAGCAGTCCACAGGGACCGGGCACTGAAGCTTTCTTT
CASSPQGPGTEAFF
>NA|TRBJ2-7|TRBV7-9|TRBD1
TGTGCCAGCAGCGCTGGGACAGGGGGCGCAGGCGGGGCCCACGAGCAGTACTTC
CASSAGTGGAGGAHEQYF
>NA|TRBJ1-1|TRBV7-8|NA
TGTGCCAGCAGCTTATACTCCAGGGATGCGCCTTTTGGCACTGAAGCTTTCTTT
CASSLYSRDAPFGTEAFF
>NA|TRBJ1-1|TRBV12-3/TRBV12-4|NA
TGTGCCAGCAGCACGGCTGGGAGAGGCGCTGCTTTCTTT
CASSTAGRGAAFF
>NA|TRBJ1-4|TRBV27|NA
TGTGCCAGCAGTTTTCGGTACTCTAATGAAAAACTGTTTTTT
CASSFRYSNEKLFF
>NA|TRBJ1-2|TRBV11-3|NA
TGTGCCAGCAGCCCCCCCGCGAACTATGGCTACACCTTC
CASSPPANYGYTF
>NA|TRBJ1-1|TRBV12-3/TRBV12-4|TRBD1
TGTGCCAGTCGGACAGGAAAGAACACTGAAGCTTTCTTT
CASRTGKNTEAFF
>NA|TRBJ2-1|TRBV10-3|NA
TGTGCCATCAGTGAGTCGGCTAATGAGCAGTTCTTC
CAISESANEQFF
>few|TRBJ2-2|TRBV7-9|TRBD1
TGTGCCAGCAGCCTTAGACAGGGGGACACCGGGGAGCTGTTTTTT
CASSLRQGDTGELFF
>NA|TRBJ1-5|TRBV5-8|NA
TGTGCCAGCAGCTTGGGACAGAAAGTAAATCAGCCCCAGCATTTT
CASSLGQKVNQPQHF
>NA|TRBJ1-1|TRBV7-9|TRBD1
TGTGCCAGCAGCTTAGGGACAGGGGTGAACACTGAAGCTTTCTTT
CASSLGTGVNTEAFF
>once|TRBJ1-1|TRBV29-1|NA
TGCAGCGGAAGGGAGGGGGGGCACACTGAAGCTTTCTTT
CSGREGGHTEAFF
>NA|TRBJ2-2|TRBV6-4|TRBD1
TGTGCCAGCAGTGAGGACAGGGTTACCGGGGAGCTGTTTTTT
CASSEDRVTGELFF